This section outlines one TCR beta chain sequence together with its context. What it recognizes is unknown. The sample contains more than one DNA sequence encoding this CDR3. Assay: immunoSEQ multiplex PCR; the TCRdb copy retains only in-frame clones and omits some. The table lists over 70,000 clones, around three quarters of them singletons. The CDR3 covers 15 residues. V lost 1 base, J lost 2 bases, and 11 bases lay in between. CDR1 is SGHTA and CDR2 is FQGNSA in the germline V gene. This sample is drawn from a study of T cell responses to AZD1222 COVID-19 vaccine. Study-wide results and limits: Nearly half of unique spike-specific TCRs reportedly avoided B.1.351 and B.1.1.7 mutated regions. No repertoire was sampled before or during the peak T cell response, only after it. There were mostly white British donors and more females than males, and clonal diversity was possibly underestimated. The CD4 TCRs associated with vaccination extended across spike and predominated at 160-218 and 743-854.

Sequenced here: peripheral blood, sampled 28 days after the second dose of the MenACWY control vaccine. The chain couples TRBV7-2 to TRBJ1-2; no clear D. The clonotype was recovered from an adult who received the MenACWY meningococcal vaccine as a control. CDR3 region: CASSLEGGRNYGYTF. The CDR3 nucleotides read TGTGCCAGCAGCTTAGAAGGTGGCAGGAACTATGGCTACACCTTC.